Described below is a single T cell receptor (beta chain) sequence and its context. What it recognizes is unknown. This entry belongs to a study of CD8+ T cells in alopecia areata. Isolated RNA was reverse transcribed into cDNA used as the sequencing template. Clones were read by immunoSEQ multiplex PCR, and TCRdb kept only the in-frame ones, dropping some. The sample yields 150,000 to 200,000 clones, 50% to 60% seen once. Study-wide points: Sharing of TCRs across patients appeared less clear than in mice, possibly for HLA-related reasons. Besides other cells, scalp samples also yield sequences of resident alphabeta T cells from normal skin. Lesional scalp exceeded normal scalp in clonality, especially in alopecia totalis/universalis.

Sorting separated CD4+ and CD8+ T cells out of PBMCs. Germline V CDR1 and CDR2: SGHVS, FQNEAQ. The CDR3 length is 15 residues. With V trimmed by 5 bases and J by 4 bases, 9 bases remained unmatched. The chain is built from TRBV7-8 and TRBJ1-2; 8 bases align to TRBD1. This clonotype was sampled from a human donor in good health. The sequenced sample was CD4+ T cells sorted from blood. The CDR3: CASSTAGGFFYGYTF. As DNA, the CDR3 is TGTGCCAGCAGCACGGCAGGGGGCTTTTTCTATGGCTACACCTTC.